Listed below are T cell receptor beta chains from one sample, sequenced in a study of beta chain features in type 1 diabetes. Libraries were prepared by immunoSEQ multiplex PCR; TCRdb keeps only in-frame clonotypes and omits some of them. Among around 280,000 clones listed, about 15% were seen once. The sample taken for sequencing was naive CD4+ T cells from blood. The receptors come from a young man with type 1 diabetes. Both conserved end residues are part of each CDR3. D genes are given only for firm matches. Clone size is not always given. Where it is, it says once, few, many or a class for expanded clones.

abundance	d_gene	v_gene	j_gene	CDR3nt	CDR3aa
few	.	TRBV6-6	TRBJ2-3	TGTGCCAGCAGTGGCCTGATAGCCACAGATACGCAGTATTTT	CASSGLIATDTQYF
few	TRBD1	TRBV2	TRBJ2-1	TGTGCCAGCAGAAGGGACAGGGGGCCCAATGAGCAGTTCTTC	CASRRDRGPNEQFF
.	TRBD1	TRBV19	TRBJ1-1	TGTGCCACCCTGGGACAGGGGGCCACTGAAGCTTTCTTT	CATLGQGATEAFF
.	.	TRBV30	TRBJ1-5	TGTGCCTGGAGTGCACAGGGAGATCAGCCCCAGCATTTT	CAWSAQGDQPQHF
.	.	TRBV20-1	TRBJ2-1	TGCAGTGCTGATGGCGGGGTAGAGCAGTTCTTC	CSADGGVEQFF
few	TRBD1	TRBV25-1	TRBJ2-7	TGTGCCAGCAGTGGGACGGCCGGGACAGGGGAAAGCGAGCAGTACTTC	CASSGTAGTGESEQYF
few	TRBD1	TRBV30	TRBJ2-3	TGTGCCTGGAGCCAGGGGGCAGATACGCAGTATTTT	CAWSQGADTQYF
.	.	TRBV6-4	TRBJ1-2	TGTGCCAGCAGTGAATCGGGATCTTACTATGGCTACACCTTC	CASSESGSYYGYTF
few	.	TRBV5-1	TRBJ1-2	TGCGCCAGCAGCTTGACGCCCTGGCAGACTGACTATGGCTACACCTTC	CASSLTPWQTDYGYTF
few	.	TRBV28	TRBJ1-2	TGTGCCAGCAGCCCCATCTCGGGCTATGGCTACACCTTC	CASSPISGYGYTF
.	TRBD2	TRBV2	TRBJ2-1	TGTGCCAGCAGTGTAGCGGGAGAGGGGGATGAGCAGTTCTTC	CASSVAGEGDEQFF
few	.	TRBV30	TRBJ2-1	TGTGCCTGGACGCCAGGCCAAAACAATGAGCAGTTCTTC	CAWTPGQNNEQFF
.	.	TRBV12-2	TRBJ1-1	TGTGCAAGTCGCCTTGGGGCGGGGGCTTTCTTT	CASRLGAGAFF
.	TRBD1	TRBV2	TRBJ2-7	TGTGCCAGCAGTGGGTCCCGGACAGGGAAAAGGGGCGAGCAGTACTTC	CASSGSRTGKRGEQYF